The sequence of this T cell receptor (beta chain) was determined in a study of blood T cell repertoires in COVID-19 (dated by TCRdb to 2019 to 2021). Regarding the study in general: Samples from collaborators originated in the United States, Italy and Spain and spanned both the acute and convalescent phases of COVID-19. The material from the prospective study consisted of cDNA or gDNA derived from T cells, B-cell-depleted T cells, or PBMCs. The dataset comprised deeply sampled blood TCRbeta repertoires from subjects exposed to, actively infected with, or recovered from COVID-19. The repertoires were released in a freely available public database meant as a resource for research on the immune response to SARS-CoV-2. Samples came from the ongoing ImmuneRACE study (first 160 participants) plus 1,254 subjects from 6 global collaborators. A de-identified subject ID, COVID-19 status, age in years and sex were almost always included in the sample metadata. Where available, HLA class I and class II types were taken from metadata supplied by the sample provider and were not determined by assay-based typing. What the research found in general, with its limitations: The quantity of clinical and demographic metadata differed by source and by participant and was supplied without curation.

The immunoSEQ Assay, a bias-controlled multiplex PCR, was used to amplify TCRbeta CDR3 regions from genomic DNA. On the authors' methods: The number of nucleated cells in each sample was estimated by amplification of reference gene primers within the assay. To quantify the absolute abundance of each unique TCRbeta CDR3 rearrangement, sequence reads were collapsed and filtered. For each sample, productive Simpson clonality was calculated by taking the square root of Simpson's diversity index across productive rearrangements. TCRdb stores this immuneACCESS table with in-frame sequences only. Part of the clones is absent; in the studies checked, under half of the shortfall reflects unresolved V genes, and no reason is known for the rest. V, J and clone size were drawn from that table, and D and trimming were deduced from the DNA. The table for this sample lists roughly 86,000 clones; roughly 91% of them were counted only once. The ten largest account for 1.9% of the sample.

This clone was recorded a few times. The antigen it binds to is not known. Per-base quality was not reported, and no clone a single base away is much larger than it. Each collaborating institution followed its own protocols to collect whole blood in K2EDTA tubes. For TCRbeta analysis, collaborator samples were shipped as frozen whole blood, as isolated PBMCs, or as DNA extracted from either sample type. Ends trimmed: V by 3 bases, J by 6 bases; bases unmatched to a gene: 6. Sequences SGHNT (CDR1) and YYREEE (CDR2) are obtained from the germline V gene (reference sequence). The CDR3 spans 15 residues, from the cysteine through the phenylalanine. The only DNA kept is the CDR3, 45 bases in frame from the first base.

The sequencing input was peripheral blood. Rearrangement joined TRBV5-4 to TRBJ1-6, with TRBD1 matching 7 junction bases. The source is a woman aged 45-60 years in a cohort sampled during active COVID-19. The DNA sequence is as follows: TGTGCCAGCAGCTCCCCAGGGACAGTTAATTCACCCCTCCACTTT. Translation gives CASSSPGTVNSPLHF.